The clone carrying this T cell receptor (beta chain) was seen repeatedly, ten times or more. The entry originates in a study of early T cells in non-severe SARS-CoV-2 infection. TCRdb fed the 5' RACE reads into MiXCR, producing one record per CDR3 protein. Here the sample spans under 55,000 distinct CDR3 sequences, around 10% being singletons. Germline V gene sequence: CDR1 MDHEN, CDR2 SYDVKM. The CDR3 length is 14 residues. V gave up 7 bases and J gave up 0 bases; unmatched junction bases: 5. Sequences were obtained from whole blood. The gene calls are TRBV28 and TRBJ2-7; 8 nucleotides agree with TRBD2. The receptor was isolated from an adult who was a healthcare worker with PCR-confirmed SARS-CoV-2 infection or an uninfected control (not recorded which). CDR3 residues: CASIVSGSSYEQYF. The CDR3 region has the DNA TGTGCCAGCATCGTGAGCGGGAGCTCCTACGAGCAGTACTTC.